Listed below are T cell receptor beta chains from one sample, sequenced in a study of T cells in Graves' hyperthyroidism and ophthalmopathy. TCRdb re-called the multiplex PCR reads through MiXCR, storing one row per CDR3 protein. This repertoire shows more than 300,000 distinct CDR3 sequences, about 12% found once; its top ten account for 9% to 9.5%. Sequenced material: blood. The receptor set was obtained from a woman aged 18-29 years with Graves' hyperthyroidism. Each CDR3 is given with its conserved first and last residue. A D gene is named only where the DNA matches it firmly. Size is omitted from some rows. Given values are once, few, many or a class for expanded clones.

cdr3_nt: TGTGCCAGTTCAGAGGTGTTCCCCTCCTACGAGCAGTACTTC
cdr3_aa: CASSEVFPSYEQYF
j_call: TRBJ2-7
d_call: -
clone_size: few
v_call: TRBV19

cdr3_nt: TGTGCCAGCAGATCAGTGGGGCCTGAAGCTTTCTTT
cdr3_aa: CASRSVGPEAFF
j_call: TRBJ1-1
d_call: -
clone_size: many
v_call: TRBV12-3/TRBV12-4

cdr3_nt: TGTGCCAGCGGTGAAGGGGGGAGCAATCAGCCCCAGCATTTT
cdr3_aa: CASGEGGSNQPQHF
j_call: TRBJ1-5
d_call: -
clone_size: -
v_call: TRBV6-1

cdr3_nt: TGTGCCACCAGTGATAGCGCCAGGGGTGAGACCCAGTACTTC
cdr3_aa: CATSDSARGETQYF
j_call: TRBJ2-5
d_call: -
clone_size: -
v_call: TRBV24-1

cdr3_nt: TGTGCCAGCAGTACTGAGAACCGGGACTACACTCCCTACGAGCAGTACTTC
cdr3_aa: CASSTENRDYTPYEQYF
j_call: TRBJ2-7
d_call: TRBD2
clone_size: many
v_call: TRBV6-1

cdr3_nt: TGTGCCAGCAGTTACAATAGCGCCCTAACTGAAGCTTTCTTT
cdr3_aa: CASSYNSALTEAFF
j_call: TRBJ1-1
d_call: -
clone_size: many
v_call: TRBV6-6

cdr3_nt: TGTGCCAGCAGCCTGGTCAGGGGCGGGGTAGATCTCCTGTATTTT
cdr3_aa: CASSLVRGGVDLLYF
j_call: TRBJ2-3
d_call: -
clone_size: -
v_call: TRBV11-2

cdr3_nt: TGTGCCAGCAGCTTAGGTGGCCTCACAGATACGCAGTATTTT
cdr3_aa: CASSLGGLTDTQYF
j_call: TRBJ2-3
d_call: -
clone_size: many
v_call: TRBV7-2

cdr3_nt: TGTGCCACCAGCAGAGGCCAAGGACGCGAGCAGTACTTC
cdr3_aa: CATSRGQGREQYF
j_call: TRBJ2-7
d_call: -
clone_size: many
v_call: TRBV15

cdr3_nt: TGTGCCAGCAGTTCTGGGCAGACCTCCTACAATGAGCAGTTCTTC
cdr3_aa: CASSSGQTSYNEQFF
j_call: TRBJ2-1
d_call: -
clone_size: many
v_call: TRBV27

cdr3_nt: TGTGCCAGCAGCTTAACAGGGTCGGCCGGCTCAGCTTTCTTT
cdr3_aa: CASSLTGSAGSAFF
j_call: TRBJ1-1
d_call: -
clone_size: many
v_call: TRBV7-3

cdr3_nt: TGCGCCAGCAGCTTAGAGGACTATGGCTACACCTTC
cdr3_aa: CASSLEDYGYTF
j_call: TRBJ1-2
d_call: -
clone_size: many
v_call: TRBV5-1

cdr3_nt: TGTGCCACCAGTGACCGCACTTCGACCTCCTACAATGAGCAGTTCTTC
cdr3_aa: CATSDRTSTSYNEQFF
j_call: TRBJ2-1
d_call: -
clone_size: -
v_call: TRBV24-1

cdr3_nt: TGTGCCAGCTCACCACCTCTGGGGACTGGGGCCAACGTCCTGACTTTC
cdr3_aa: CASSPPLGTGANVLTF
j_call: TRBJ2-6
d_call: -
clone_size: many
v_call: TRBV18

cdr3_nt: TGCAGTGCTAGAGCTCGGGACTCTCCGGGGGAGCTGTTTTTT
cdr3_aa: CSARARDSPGELFF
j_call: TRBJ2-2
d_call: -
clone_size: -
v_call: TRBV20-1

cdr3_nt: TGTGCCATCCACACCGACGTGGGGAACACTGAAGCTTTCTTT
cdr3_aa: CAIHTDVGNTEAFF
j_call: TRBJ1-1
d_call: -
clone_size: many
v_call: TRBV6-1

cdr3_nt: TGCGCCAGCAGCCAAAAGAGCGTAAGGGATGAGCAGTTCTTC
cdr3_aa: CASSQKSVRDEQFF
j_call: TRBJ2-1
d_call: -
clone_size: few
v_call: TRBV4-1

cdr3_nt: TGTGCCAGCAGGGGACAGGGGAAAAACATTCAGTACTTC
cdr3_aa: CASRGQGKNIQYF
j_call: TRBJ2-4
d_call: TRBD1
clone_size: -
v_call: TRBV27

cdr3_nt: TGTGCCTGGAGTGTAAATAGCCCCGGGGAGCTGTTTTTT
cdr3_aa: CAWSVNSPGELFF
j_call: TRBJ2-2
d_call: -
clone_size: -
v_call: TRBV30

cdr3_nt: TGCAGTGCTAAAGAGGGTACTTATGGCTACACCTTC
cdr3_aa: CSAKEGTYGYTF
j_call: TRBJ1-2
d_call: -
clone_size: many
v_call: TRBV20-1

cdr3_nt: TGTGCCAGCAGTCAAACCGTTCGGACAGGGAACCTTTACGAGCAGTACTTC
cdr3_aa: CASSQTVRTGNLYEQYF
j_call: TRBJ2-7
d_call: TRBD1
clone_size: many
v_call: TRBV28

cdr3_nt: TGTGCCAGCAGTCCTGACACCGGGACCCCGGCTCGTGGCTACACCTTC
cdr3_aa: CASSPDTGTPARGYTF
j_call: TRBJ1-2
d_call: -
clone_size: many
v_call: TRBV2

cdr3_nt: TGTGCCAGCAGTTCAGCGGGAGGGCCCATTGAGCAGTTCTTC
cdr3_aa: CASSSAGGPIEQFF
j_call: TRBJ2-1
d_call: TRBD2
clone_size: few
v_call: TRBV27

cdr3_nt: TGTGCCAGTACCCCGGACAGGGTGGACGATCAGCCCCAGCATTTT
cdr3_aa: CASTPDRVDDQPQHF
j_call: TRBJ1-5
d_call: TRBD1
clone_size: many
v_call: TRBV19

cdr3_nt: TGTGCCAGCCTTGGGGGACTAGCGGGGGCCTACAATGAGCAGTTCTTC
cdr3_aa: CASLGGLAGAYNEQFF
j_call: TRBJ2-1
d_call: TRBD2
clone_size: -
v_call: TRBV28

cdr3_nt: TGTGCCAGCAGTGAAAAGAGGCGGGGACAGGGGAGGCGGGAGCAGTTCTTC
cdr3_aa: CASSEKRRGQGRREQFF
j_call: TRBJ2-1
d_call: TRBD1
clone_size: many
v_call: TRBV2

cdr3_nt: TGTGCCAGCGGTGGGCTAGCGGGATCGGATGAGCAGTTCTTC
cdr3_aa: CASGGLAGSDEQFF
j_call: TRBJ2-1
d_call: TRBD2
clone_size: many
v_call: TRBV6-1

cdr3_nt: TGTGCCAGCAGCCCGAGACAGGGGGGTAGTCACGAGCAGTACTTC
cdr3_aa: CASSPRQGGSHEQYF
j_call: TRBJ2-7
d_call: TRBD1
clone_size: many
v_call: TRBV3-1

cdr3_nt: TGTGCCAGCAGTTTTTCCCCCCCCCAGGGCCTGCGGAGGCCCCAGCATTTT
cdr3_aa: CASSFSPPQGLRRPQHF
j_call: TRBJ1-5
d_call: -
clone_size: many
v_call: TRBV28

cdr3_nt: TGTGCCAGCCGACCGGGACTGACTCCCTACGAGCAGTACTTC
cdr3_aa: CASRPGLTPYEQYF
j_call: TRBJ2-7
d_call: -
clone_size: many
v_call: TRBV7-8

cdr3_nt: TGTGCCAGCAGGCCGGGGACAGGGGCTCACACTGAAGCTTTCTTT
cdr3_aa: CASRPGTGAHTEAFF
j_call: TRBJ1-1
d_call: TRBD1
clone_size: many
v_call: TRBV28

cdr3_nt: TGTGCCACCAGTACGCCGGAGGCAGGGGGCGAAGCTTTCTTT
cdr3_aa: CATSTPEAGGEAFF
j_call: TRBJ1-1
d_call: TRBD1
clone_size: -
v_call: TRBV24-1

cdr3_nt: TGCAGCGGTAGCAGGGGGGACACCATATATTTT
cdr3_aa: CSGSRGDTIYF
j_call: TRBJ1-3
d_call: TRBD1
clone_size: many
v_call: TRBV29-1

cdr3_nt: TGCAGTGCCACACGGCTAGCGGGGGTCACGCAGTATTTT
cdr3_aa: CSATRLAGVTQYF
j_call: TRBJ2-3
d_call: TRBD2
clone_size: many
v_call: TRBV20-1

cdr3_nt: TGTGCCAGCTTCGGGCGGGAGCAGTACTTC
cdr3_aa: CASFGREQYF
j_call: TRBJ2-7
d_call: -
clone_size: many
v_call: TRBV28

cdr3_nt: TGTGCCAGCAGTGAGAATGACAGGGATGGCTACACCTTC
cdr3_aa: CASSENDRDGYTF
j_call: TRBJ1-2
d_call: TRBD1
clone_size: many
v_call: TRBV28

cdr3_nt: TGTGCCAGCAGCGCGGGCAGAATGAACACTGAAGCTTTCTTT
cdr3_aa: CASSAGRMNTEAFF
j_call: TRBJ1-1
d_call: -
clone_size: many
v_call: TRBV7-8